These T cell receptor beta chains were read from a single sample in a study of OX40 agonist ivuxolimab in advanced cancers. The assay was immunoSEQ multiplex PCR, and TCRdb's table has in-frame clones only and misses some. The sample contains approximately 66,000 clones, around 86% of which appear only once. The sequences come from CD4+ or CD8+ T cells sorted from blood, collected in a trial of the OX40 agonist ivuxolimab. These receptors originate from an adult with an advanced solid tumor such as melanoma, head and neck, liver or kidney cancer. CDR3s include the opening cysteine and the closing phenylalanine or tryptophan. Each record gives: V gene, clone size, D gene, J gene, CDR3 protein, CDR3 DNA. The D gene is left open where the match is weak. Clone size is shown for a subset of rows, as once, few, many or a class of expanded clone.

TRBV14	.	.	TRBJ1-4	CASSQRQATNEKLFF	TGTGCCAGCAGCCAGAGACAGGCAACTAATGAAAAACTGTTTTTT
TRBV12-5	.	TRBD1	TRBJ2-2	CASGLQGAPGELFF	TGTGCTAGTGGACTACAGGGGGCGCCCGGGGAGCTGTTTTTT
TRBV5-4	.	.	TRBJ1-2	CASSLRYNYGYTF	TGTGCCAGCAGCTTGAGATATAACTATGGCTACACCTTC
TRBV7-2	.	.	TRBJ1-2	CASSPARRDGYTF	TGTGCCAGCAGCCCAGCACGCAGGGATGGCTACACCTTC
TRBV2	.	.	TRBJ2-1	CASSETSEQFF	TGTGCCAGCAGCGAAACGAGTGAGCAGTTCTTC
TRBV28	.	.	TRBJ2-7	CASRSPDGFYEQYF	TGTGCCAGCAGAAGCCCGGACGGATTCTACGAGCAGTACTTC
TRBV7-9	.	.	TRBJ1-4	CASSSQDSYNEKLFF	TGTGCCAGCAGCTCCCAGGACAGCTATAATGAAAAACTGTTTTTT
TRBV11-1	.	TRBD1	TRBJ1-1	CASSLAGQGGRWAFF	TGTGCCAGCAGCTTAGCCGGACAGGGTGGGCGATGGGCTTTCTTT
TRBV28	.	.	TRBJ2-1	CASNRLGSYNEQFF	TGTGCCAGCAATCGTTTGGGCTCCTACAATGAGCAGTTCTTC
TRBV7-6	.	.	TRBJ1-3	CASSLSTGDSGNTIYF	TGTGCCAGCAGCTTATCGACAGGCGACTCTGGAAACACCATATATTTT
TRBV28	few	.	TRBJ1-5	CASKLASPHQPQHF	TGTGCCAGCAAGCTCGCCAGCCCACATCAGCCCCAGCATTTT
TRBV18	.	TRBD2	TRBJ2-5	CASSPAGGGSWTQYF	TGTGCCAGCTCACCGGCGGGGGGCGGAAGTTGGACCCAGTACTTC
TRBV7-3	.	.	TRBJ2-3	CASSSQGFDTDTQYF	TGTGCCAGCAGCTCGCAGGGGTTCGACACAGATACGCAGTATTTT
TRBV5-8	.	.	TRBJ1-4	CASSLARASNEKLFF	TGTGCCAGCAGCTTGGCCAGGGCTTCTAATGAAAAACTGTTTTTT
TRBV27	.	.	TRBJ1-4	CASSWGTNEKLFF	TGTGCCAGCAGTTGGGGAACTAATGAAAAACTGTTTTTT
TRBV19	.	.	TRBJ1-4	CASMANEKLFF	TGTGCCAGTATGGCTAATGAAAAACTGTTTTTT
TRBV7-2	.	TRBD2	TRBJ2-5	CASSKGLAGGGETQYF	TGTGCCAGCAGCAAGGGACTAGCGGGAGGAGGCGAGACCCAGTACTTC
TRBV6-5	.	.	TRBJ1-6	CASSYSGGTNSPLHF	TGTGCCAGCAGTTACTCCGGGGGTACGAATTCACCCCTCCACTTT
TRBV4-3	.	TRBD1	TRBJ1-5	CASSRGTGGRDQPQHF	TGCGCCAGCAGCCGTGGGACAGGGGGAAGGGATCAGCCCCAGCATTTT
TRBV30	.	TRBD1	TRBJ2-7	CAWIKQGRVSHEQYF	TGTGCCTGGATTAAACAGGGGAGAGTATCCCACGAGCAGTACTTC
TRBV2	.	.	TRBJ2-1	CASRMTRLGQFF	TGTGCCAGCAGGATGACCCGATTAGGGCAGTTCTTC
TRBV7-2	once	TRBD1	TRBJ1-3	CASSQRGGTVASTIYF	TGTGCCAGCAGCCAACGAGGCGGGACAGTAGCTAGTACCATATATTTT
TRBV7-2	.	TRBD1	TRBJ2-5	CASSPTGPETQYF	TGTGCCAGCAGCCCGACAGGGCCGGAGACCCAGTACTTC
TRBV7-2	once	.	TRBJ1-3	CASSLGQKGNTIYF	TGTGCCAGCAGCTTAGGACAGAAGGGAAACACCATATATTTT